Listed below are T cell receptor beta chains from one sample, sequenced in a study of immune evolution from preneoplasia to lung adenocarcinoma. Produced via immunoSEQ multiplex PCR; TCRdb's table is partial and in-frame only. This table holds about 4,000 clones, 75% to 85% found once. The sequenced sample consisted of FFPE adjacent normal lung tissue. The receptors were sampled from a person between 70 and 80 years old with lung adenocarcinoma. Both conserved end residues are trimmed from each CDR3. Clone size, where shown, is once, few, many, or a class for clones that have expanded.

len | abundance | v_gene | CDR3aa
11 | . | TRBV7-6 | ASSLKSSYEQY
13 | once | TRBV5-1 | ASSAHRGLNTEAF
13 | . | TRBV7-9 | ASSLGSAGPETQY
13 | . | TRBV5-4 | ASSLLEQGQYGYT
12 | . | TRBV21-1 | ASSLAGGQETQY
13 | . | TRBV7-3 | ASSSTGADTGELF
13 | . | TRBV7-2 | ASSPTGTTRETQY
13 | few | TRBV27 | ASSFLYTPHTEAF
10 | . | TRBV28 | ASKRESYEQY
11 | . | TRBV7-6 | ASSLVVGAEQY
13 | . | TRBV29-1 | SVVKQGGPKETQY
12 | once | TRBV28 | ASSLPYGGEKLF
17 | few | TRBV30 | AWFYRDRDGKTENTEAF
13 | large | TRBV19 | ASGKTGGFYQPQH
12 | . | TRBV6-1 | ASSELRGTGELF
10 | . | TRBV25-1 | ASGDRPYEQY
14 | few | TRBV7-3 | ASSLAGGASTYEQY
15 | . | TRBV19 | ASSIQLAGGPGNEQF
11 | . | TRBV7-8 | ASSRTTGHGYT
12 | . | TRBV28 | ASSETGGWETQY
12 | few | TRBV7-2 | ASSRNRALETQY
13 | once | TRBV28 | ASSPGDRAGNTIY
11 | . | TRBV29-1 | SVEGREWETQY
14 | few | TRBV4-1 | ASSLTAGVGGQPQH
13 | . | TRBV28 | ASTLPGGMNTEAF
11 | . | TRBV19 | ASSSSEPHEQY
13 | . | TRBV6-5 | ASRNRGSLQETQY
12 | . | TRBV10-3 | AISYDAPGTEAF
11 | . | TRBV19 | ASRLAGADTQY
13 | . | TRBV29-1 | SVTQQGSRTDTQY
13 | . | TRBV29-1 | SVVGFGQGANEQF
12 | few | TRBV18 | ASSPARPNTEAF
14 | . | TRBV14 | ASSQGPGLEGYEQY
13 | . | TRBV5-6 | ASSLGTQNTGELF
15 | . | TRBV4-3 | ASSLDLGLAGEGEQF
14 | large | TRBV10-3 | AISESAQPPYNEQF
13 | . | TRBV7-2 | ASSLEGTSEFEQY
12 | . | TRBV6-5 | ATNPSGSNQPQH
12 | . | TRBV29-1 | SVGAGGSYYEQY
9 | . | TRBV2 | ASSYSYEQY
11 | . | TRBV2 | ASRSGGDNEQF
13 | . | TRBV28 | ASSLGSAPNEKLF
11 | . | TRBV27 | ASSHNKNTEAF
14 | . | TRBV4-1 | ASSFQTGATLGGYT
13 | . | TRBV11-2 | ASSQQPSGANVLT
13 | . | TRBV19 | ASSWGTGRYTEAF
13 | few | TRBV6-1 | ASSEAAGANYGYT
12 | . | TRBV6-1 | ASSSGGWQETQY
14 | . | TRBV6-6 | ASSYSTAASTDTQY
12 | few | TRBV11-2 | ASSLAGRAETQY
13 | . | TRBV7-8 | ASSLIRAGTGELF
11 | . | TRBV6-6 | ASSTPPAYEQY
9 | . | TRBV19 | ASTIQDEQF
11 | . | TRBV30 | AWSESGPYEQY
14 | few | TRBV28 | ASSAPGLAVTGELF
13 | . | TRBV7-3 | ASSQNGGSTGELF
11 | . | TRBV7-6 | ASSLFRGYEQY
15 | hyperexpanded | TRBV23-1 | ASSQSARGRIPYEQY
10 | . | TRBV28 | ASSPPRGKLF
11 | . | TRBV7-6 | ASSRQGSYEQY